The 3 T cell receptor beta chains below were found in one sample sequenced in a study of blood T cell repertoires in COVID-19 (TCRdb year 2020). The library relied on the immunoSEQ multiplex PCR assay. The table was pulled from immuneACCESS by TCRdb, which kept in-frame rearrangements only. Such tables lose some clones; where checked, under half of the loss comes from unresolved V genes, and the rest has no known cause. The table for this sample lists 98,000 or so clones; about 88% of them were counted only once. The top ten constitute over 2% of the sample. The sequencing sample was made of peripheral blood. The receptors originated from a human donor in a cohort sampled during active COVID-19.

The rearrangement links TRBV7-3 to TRBJ2-2; the D gene is possibly TRBD2 (5 bases). Per the germline V gene, CDR1 is SGHTA and CDR2 is FQGTGA. The CDR3 extends over 14 amino acids. Trimming pared 7 bases from V and 0 bases from J, leaving 9 bases between. The DNA of the CDR3 is TGTGCCAGCATTGCGGGTCCGAACACCGGGGAGCTGTTTTTT. The encoded protein is CASIAGPNTGELFF.

The chain links TRBV3-1 (or the pseudogene TRBV3-2) to TRBJ2-3, with 8 bases fitting TRBD2. This CDR3 contains 18 residues. Germline V gene data show CDR1 as LGHDT and CDR2 as YNNKEL (reference sequence). V lost 2 bases to trimming and J lost 1 base; unmatched junction nucleotides: 11. The CDR3, as DNA: TGTGCCAGCAGCCAAAGAGTAGGACGGGGGGGCGGCACAGATACGCAGTATTTT. Its translation: CASSQRVGRGGGTDTQYF.

The chain is built from TRBV11-2 and TRBJ2-1, with 9 bases fitting TRBD2. The ends lost 5 bases at V and 2 bases at J; junction bases unmatched: 7. The CDR3 spans 16 residues. Germline V gene data show CDR1 as SGHAT and CDR2 as FQNNGV. CDR3 bases: TGTGCCAGCAGCGCGTCGTTAGCGGGGGCCTACAATGAGCAGTTCTTC. Its protein is CASSASLAGAYNEQFF.